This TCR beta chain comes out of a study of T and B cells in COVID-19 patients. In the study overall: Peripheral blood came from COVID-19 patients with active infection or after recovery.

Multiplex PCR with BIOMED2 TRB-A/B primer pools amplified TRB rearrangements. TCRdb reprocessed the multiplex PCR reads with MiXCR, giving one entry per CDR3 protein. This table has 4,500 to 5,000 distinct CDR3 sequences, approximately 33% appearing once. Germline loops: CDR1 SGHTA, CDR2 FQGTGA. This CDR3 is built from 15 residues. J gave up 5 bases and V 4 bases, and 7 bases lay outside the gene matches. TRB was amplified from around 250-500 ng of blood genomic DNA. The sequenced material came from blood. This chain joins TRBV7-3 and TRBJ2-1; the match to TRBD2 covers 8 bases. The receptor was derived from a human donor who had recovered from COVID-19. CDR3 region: CASSYGGRPHNEQFF. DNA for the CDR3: TGTGCCAGCAGCTACGGCGGGAGGCCCCACAATGAGCAGTTCTTC.